The clone carrying this T cell receptor beta chain was recorded once. Its cognate antigen is unknown. V shed 1 base and J shed 2 bases, with 16 bases lying between them. Germline assignment: CDR1 MGHRA and CDR2 YSYEKL. The CDR3 covers 17 residues. The data derive from a study of T cells in Graves' hyperthyroidism and ophthalmopathy. Template material for amplifying TCR beta CDR3 regions consisted of RNA transcripts. A first-round RT-PCR of the TCR CDR3 used the HTBI primer set. One entry per CDR3 protein, called by TCRdb with MiXCR from the multiplex PCR reads. The profile covers approximately 720,000 distinct CDR3 sequences, with roughly 20% appearing a single time and 16% taken by the ten largest. General study results and limits: Before onset, ophthalmopathy was predicted by the model a median around 6.2 months earlier. Blood also held most thyroid clonotypes expanded beyond 0.001.

This TCR was sampled from a woman aged 45 to 65 with Graves' hyperthyroidism that later progressed to Graves' ophthalmopathy. The chain carries TRBV4-1 and TRBJ2-3, with a tentative D call TRBD1 (5 bases). The sequencing input was blood. CDR3 amino acids: CASSQGLLTDSTDTQYF. The CDR3 bases are TGCGCCAGCAGCCAAGGGCTACTGACAGACTCCACAGATACGCAGTATTTT.